This T cell receptor beta chain was captured in a study of monozygotic twins with inflammatory bowel disease. Using the 5' RACE reads, TCRdb records one entry per CDR3 protein without DNA. The table counts some 200,000 distinct CDR3 sequences; roughly 8% lies in the top ten. The CDR3 sequence is 13 residues long. Germline V gives CDR1 DFQATT, CDR2 SNEGSKA (reference sequence). This chain links TRBV20-1 with TRBJ1-1; TCRdb indicates TRBD1, and absent DNA this call remains unverified. The sequence came from a human donor with ulcerative colitis or Crohn's disease, or a healthy co-twin of an affected twin (not recorded which). The sequenced sample was blood. The CDR3 spells CSAPGEANTEAFF.